This T cell receptor beta chain was documented in a study of T-cell memory formation after mild COVID-19. Whole-study context: Largely donor-specific sequence clusters came from a couple of donors. Study outcomes and limitations: Some clones that responded turned up in pre-infection memory, which suggests that cross-reactive memory joined in. CD4/CD8 balance characterized clones contracting day 15 to 85, and CD4+ skew characterized later expanders.

With respect to this clonotype: As yet, its antigen is unknown.

TCRdb itself ran the 5' RACE reads through MiXCR, one entry per CDR3 protein. The data contain 390,000 or so distinct CDR3 sequences, more than 15% of them singletons. CDR1 and CDR2 from the germline V gene are SQVTM and ANQGSEA. The V and J ends lost 6 bases and 4 bases respectively, with 15 bases between them. The CDR3 is 13 amino acids. This chain uses TRBV29-1 with TRBJ2-5, with D possibly matching TRBD1 (6 bases). Specimen: PBMCs or a T cell subset sorted from them (not recorded which). This receptor was obtained from a man aged 18 to 30 who had mild COVID-19 (a few samples of this study predate the infection). Cell type and time point are not known. The CDR3 spells CSVTRGGGETQYF. The CDR3, as DNA: TGCAGCGTGACACGAGGGGGTGGAGAGACCCAGTACTTC.